This T cell receptor (beta chain) is from a study of blood T cell repertoires in COVID-19. The overall study: Samples taken during acute and convalescent COVID-19 were collected in the United States, Italy and Spain. PBMCs, B-cell-depleted T cells, or T cells were the source of the cDNA or gDNA that made up the material.

Authors' methods: The authors estimated nucleated cell counts from reference gene primer amplification. The table came from immunoSEQ multiplex PCR; TCRdb's copy has only in-frame clones and leaves some out. V and J calls and clone size are given by that table; D and trimming were obtained from the DNA. Among roughly 150,000 clones listed, about four fifths were seen once. Seattle cases were enrolled at active infection and followed longitudinally. Trimming stripped 0 bases from V and 3 bases from J, with 12 bases between. This CDR3 region has 16 residues. Germline V CDR1 and CDR2: KGHSH, LQKENI. The chain joins TRBV18 to TRBJ1-3; D is unclear. This clonotype was sampled from a woman aged 55-69 years with COVID-19, enrolled during active disease. The sample was peripheral blood. The CDR3 coding sequence is TGTGCCAGCTCACCACCGGGTAGCTCATTTGGAAACACCATATATTTT. Its protein product is CASSPPGSSFGNTIYF.